This T cell receptor beta chain is drawn from a study of molecular identifiers for immune sequencing clone quantification. Study background: Replicates involved a five-way split of RNA from around 20,000 or 100,000 naive CD8 cells, with sequencing of four.

Via MiXCR, TCRdb re-called the PCR reads, giving one row per CDR3 protein. The repertoire holds about 100,000 distinct CDR3 sequences, with around 23% as singletons. Every naive CD8 library was made from between roughly 17,000 and 1,100,000 sorted cells with 10%, 30% or 50% RNA. CD8+CD4-CCR7+CD45RA+ cells were sorted as naive CD8 T cells. The sample holds many counts of this clonotype. The germline gives CDR1 SGHTA, CDR2 FQGNSA. This CDR3 is built from 15 residues. Trimming stripped 1 base from V and 1 base from J, with 10 bases between. This receptor was identified in a human donor in good health. Some libraries in this study had Jurkat cell RNA spiked in. V and J are TRBV7-2 and TRBJ1-1; D ambiguous. Sequencing was performed on naive CD8+ T cells from blood, with Jurkat cell RNA spiked in. Indicated subset: FACS-sorted CD8+CD4-CCR7+CD45RA+ naive T cells. The CDR3 loop is CASSLEWGWNTEAFF. The CDR3 DNA reads as TGTGCCAGCAGCTTAGAGTGGGGTTGGAACACTGAAGCTTTCTTT.